This TCR beta chain emerged from a study of blood T cell repertoires in COVID-19. Study context: Samples came from the United States, Italy and Spain, spanning acute and convalescent COVID-19. PBMCs, B-cell-depleted T cells, or T cells provided the cDNA or gDNA that made up the material.

This CDR3 spans 14 amino acids. V shed 7 bases and J 2 bases; nucleotides not matched to a gene: 7. Germline V gives CDR1 LNHDA, CDR2 SQIVND (reference sequence). Authors' processing steps: It was from reference gene primer amplification that nucleated cell counts were estimated. The assay was immunoSEQ multiplex PCR, and TCRdb's table has in-frame clones only and misses some. Clonal size and the V and J genes are those of that table, whereas D and trimming came from the DNA. The sample contains over 90,000 clones, 84% of which appear only once. The receptor was derived from a man in his forties or fifties with active or convalescent COVID-19. The rearrangement uses TRBV19 and TRBJ2-7; 8 nucleotides agree with TRBD2. Sequencing used peripheral blood. The CDR3 loop reads CASKSGTRAYEQYF. The CDR3 bases are TGTGCCAGTAAATCCGGGACTAGGGCCTACGAGCAGTACTTC.